The TCR beta chain described here comes from a study of T cells in Graves' hyperthyroidism and ophthalmopathy. There were TCR beta CDR3 regions amplified from RNA transcripts. Initially, a first-round RT-PCR of the TCR CDR3 employed the HTBI primer set. In TCRdb, the multiplex PCR reads were re-called with MiXCR into one record per CDR3 protein. The sample lists around 180,000 distinct CDR3 sequences; approximately 15% were seen once. This clonotype was detected many times. Sequencing used blood. The sequence was obtained from a woman aged 50 to 65 with Graves' hyperthyroidism.

CDR3 amino acids: CASSHGVVGYTF. The CDR3 nucleotides read TGTGCCAGCAGCCATGGGGTGGTCGGCTACACCTTC. V and J are TRBV6-2 or TRBV6-3 and TRBJ1-2; D not certain. Looked up from germline, CDR1 is MNHEY and CDR2 is SVGEGT. With 6 bases removed from V and 8 bases from J, the gap between germline ends came to 13 bases. The CDR3 loop spans 12 amino acids.